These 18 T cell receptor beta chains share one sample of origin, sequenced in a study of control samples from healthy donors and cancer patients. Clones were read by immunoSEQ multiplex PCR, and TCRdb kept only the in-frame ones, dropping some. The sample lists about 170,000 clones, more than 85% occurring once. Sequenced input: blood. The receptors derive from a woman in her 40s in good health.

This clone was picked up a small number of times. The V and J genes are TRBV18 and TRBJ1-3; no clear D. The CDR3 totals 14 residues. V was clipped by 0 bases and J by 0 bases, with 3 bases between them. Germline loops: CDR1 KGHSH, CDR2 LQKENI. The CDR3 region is CASSPPTSGNTIYF. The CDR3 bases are TGTGCCAGCTCACCACCCACCTCTGGAAACACCATATATTTT.

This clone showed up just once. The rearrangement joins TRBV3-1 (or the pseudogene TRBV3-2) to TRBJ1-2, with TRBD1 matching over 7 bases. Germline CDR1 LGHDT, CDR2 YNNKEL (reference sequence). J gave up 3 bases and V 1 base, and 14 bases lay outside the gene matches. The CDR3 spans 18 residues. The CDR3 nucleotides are TGTGCCAGCAGCCAAGCTTCAGGCGACAGGGCCCCTTACTATGGCTACACCTTC. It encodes CASSQASGDRAPYYGYTF.

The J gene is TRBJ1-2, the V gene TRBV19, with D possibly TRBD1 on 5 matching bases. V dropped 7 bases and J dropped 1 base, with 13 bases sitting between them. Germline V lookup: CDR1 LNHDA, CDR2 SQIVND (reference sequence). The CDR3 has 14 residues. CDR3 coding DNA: TGTGCCAGTAACGGGGCCCCCTATAACTATGGCTACACCTTC. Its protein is CASNGAPYNYGYTF. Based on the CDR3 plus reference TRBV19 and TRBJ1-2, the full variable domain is DGGITQSPKYLFRKEGQNVTLSCEQNLNHDAMYWYRQDPGQGLRLIYYSQIVNDFQKGDIAEGYSVSREKKESFPLTVTSAQKNPTAFYLCASNGAPYNYGYTFGSGTRLTVV.

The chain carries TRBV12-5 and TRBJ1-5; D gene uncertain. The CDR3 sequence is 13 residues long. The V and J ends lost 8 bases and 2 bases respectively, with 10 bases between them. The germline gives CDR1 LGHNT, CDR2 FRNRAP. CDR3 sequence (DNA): TGTGCTAGTTCCGGGAGCGGCAATCAGCCCCAGCATTTT. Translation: CASSGSGNQPQHF.

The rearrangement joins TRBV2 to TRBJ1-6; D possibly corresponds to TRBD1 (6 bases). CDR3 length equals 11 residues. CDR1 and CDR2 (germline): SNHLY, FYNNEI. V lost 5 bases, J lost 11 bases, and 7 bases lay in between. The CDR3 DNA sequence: TGTGCCAGCAGTAACAGGGCACCCCTCCACTTT. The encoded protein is CASSNRAPLHF.

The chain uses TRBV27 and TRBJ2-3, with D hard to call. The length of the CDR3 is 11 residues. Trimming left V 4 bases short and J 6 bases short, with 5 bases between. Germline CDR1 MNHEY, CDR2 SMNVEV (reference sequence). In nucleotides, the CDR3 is TGTGCCAGCAGTTCAGCCGATACGCAGTATTTT. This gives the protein CASSSADTQYF.

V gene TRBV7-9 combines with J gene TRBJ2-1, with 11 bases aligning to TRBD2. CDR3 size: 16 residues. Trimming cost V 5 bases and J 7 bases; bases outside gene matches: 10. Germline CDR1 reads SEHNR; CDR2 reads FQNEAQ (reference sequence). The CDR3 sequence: CASSLSGGAGRNEQFF. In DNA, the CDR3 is TGTGCCAGCAGCCTTAGCGGGGGGGCCGGAAGGAATGAGCAGTTCTTC.

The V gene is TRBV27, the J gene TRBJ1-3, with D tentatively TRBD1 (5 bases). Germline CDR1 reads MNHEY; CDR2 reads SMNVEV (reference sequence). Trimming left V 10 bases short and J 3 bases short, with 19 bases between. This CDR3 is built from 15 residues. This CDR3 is CATRQGVGNGNTIYF. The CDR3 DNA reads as TGTGCCACCCGTCAGGGCGTGGGCAATGGAAACACCATATATTTT.

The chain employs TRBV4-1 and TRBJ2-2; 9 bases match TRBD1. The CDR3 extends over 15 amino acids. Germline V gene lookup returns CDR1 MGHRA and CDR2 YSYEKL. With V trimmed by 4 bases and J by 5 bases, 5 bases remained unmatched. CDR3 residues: CASSLPGTGTGELFF. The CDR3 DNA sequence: TGCGCCAGCAGCCTTCCCGGGACAGGGACCGGGGAGCTGTTTTTT.

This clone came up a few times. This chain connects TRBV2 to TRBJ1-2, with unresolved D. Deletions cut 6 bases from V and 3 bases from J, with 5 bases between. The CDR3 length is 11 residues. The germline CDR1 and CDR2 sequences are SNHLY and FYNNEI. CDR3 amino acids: CASSKDYGYTF. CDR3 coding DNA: TGTGCCAGCAGCAAAGACTATGGCTACACCTTC.

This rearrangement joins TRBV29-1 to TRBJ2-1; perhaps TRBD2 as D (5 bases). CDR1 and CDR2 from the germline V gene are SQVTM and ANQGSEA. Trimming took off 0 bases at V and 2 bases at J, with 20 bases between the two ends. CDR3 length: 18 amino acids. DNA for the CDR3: TGCAGCGTTGAAGATCCCACTAGACACAGTGGCCCCTACAATGAGCAGTTCTTC. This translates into CSVEDPTRHSGPYNEQFF.

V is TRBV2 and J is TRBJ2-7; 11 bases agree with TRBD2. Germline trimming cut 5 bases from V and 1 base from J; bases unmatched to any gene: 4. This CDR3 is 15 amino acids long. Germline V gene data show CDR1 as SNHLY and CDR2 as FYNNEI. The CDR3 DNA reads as TGTGCCAGCAGTTATAGCGGGGGGGCGTCCTACGAGCAGTACTTC. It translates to CASSYSGGASYEQYF.

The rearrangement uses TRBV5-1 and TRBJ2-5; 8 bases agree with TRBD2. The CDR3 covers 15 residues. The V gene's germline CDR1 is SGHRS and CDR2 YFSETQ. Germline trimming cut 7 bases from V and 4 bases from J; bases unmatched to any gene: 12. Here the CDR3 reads CASSSARGGPETQYF. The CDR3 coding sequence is TGCGCCAGCTCGTCCGCACGGGGGGGCCCAGAGACCCAGTACTTC.

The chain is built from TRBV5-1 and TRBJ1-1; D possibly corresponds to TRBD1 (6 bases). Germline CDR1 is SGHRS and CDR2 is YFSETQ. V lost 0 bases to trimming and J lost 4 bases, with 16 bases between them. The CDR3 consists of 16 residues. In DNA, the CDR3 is TGCGCCAGCAGCTTGGAAGTGGTGGGGGCGGGCACTGAAGCTTTCTTT. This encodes CASSLEVVGAGTEAFF.

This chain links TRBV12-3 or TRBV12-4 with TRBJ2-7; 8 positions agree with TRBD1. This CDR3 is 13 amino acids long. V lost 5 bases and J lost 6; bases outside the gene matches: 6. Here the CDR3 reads CASSPRQGPEQYF. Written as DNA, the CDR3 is TGTGCCAGCAGTCCCCGACAGGGGCCCGAGCAGTACTTC.

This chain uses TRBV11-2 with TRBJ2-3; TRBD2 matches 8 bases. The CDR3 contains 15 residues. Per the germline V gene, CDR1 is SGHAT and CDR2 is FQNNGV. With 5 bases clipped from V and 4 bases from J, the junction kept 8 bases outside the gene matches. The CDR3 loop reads CASSPGGLGSDTQYF. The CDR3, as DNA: TGTGCCAGCAGCCCGGGGGGACTAGGGTCAGATACGCAGTATTTT.

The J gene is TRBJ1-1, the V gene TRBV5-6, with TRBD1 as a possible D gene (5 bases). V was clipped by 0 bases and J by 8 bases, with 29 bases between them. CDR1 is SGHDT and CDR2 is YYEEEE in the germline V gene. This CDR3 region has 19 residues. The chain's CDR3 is CASSLDERGRRLGGSEAFF. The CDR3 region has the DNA TGTGCCAGCAGCTTGGATGAGCGGGGGAGGCGCCTAGGCGGCTCCGAAGCTTTCTTT. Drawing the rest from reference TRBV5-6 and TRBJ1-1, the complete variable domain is DAGVTQSPTHLIKTRGQQVTLRCSPKSGHDTVSWYQQALGQGPQFIFQYYEEEERQRGNFPDRFSGHQFPNYSSELNVNALLLGDSALYLCASSLDERGRRLGGSEAFFGQGTRLTVV.

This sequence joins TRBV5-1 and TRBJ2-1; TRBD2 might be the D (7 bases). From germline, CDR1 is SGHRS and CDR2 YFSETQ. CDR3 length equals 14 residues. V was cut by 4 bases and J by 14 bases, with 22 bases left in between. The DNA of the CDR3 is TGCGCCAGCAGCCTAGAGACCCCGGGGGGCTGGGAGTTCTTC. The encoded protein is CASSLETPGGWEFF.